One sample yielded the 5 T cell receptor beta chains listed below, sequenced in a study of regulatory T cells in long-lasting Graves disease. Time point denoted: newly diagnosed GD, antithyroid drugs for less than 3 months. The TCR library was made from RNA that had been extracted from PBMCs in TRIzol. Combining iRepertoire HTBI primers with Arm-PCR of CDR3 regions, the authors built TCR beta libraries. TCRdb passed the multiplex PCR reads through MiXCR, listing each CDR3 protein once. The profile covers a few hundred thousand distinct CDR3 sequences, with 12% appearing a single time and under 20% taken by the ten largest. These data are also associated with another study on T cells in Graves' hyperthyroidism and ophthalmopathy.

The specimen comprised peripheral blood mononuclear cells (PBMCs), sampled at new diagnosis, from a patient treated with antithyroid drugs. The receptors were gathered from a woman aged 18-29 years with Graves disease.

The chain is built from TRBV20-1 and TRBJ2-4, with 12 bases that match TRBD2. The V gene's germline CDR1 is DFQATT and CDR2 SNEGSKA (reference sequence). The CDR3 is 17 amino acids. J lost 9 bases, V lost 2 bases, and 14 bases had no gene match. This CDR3 reads CSARHTSGGPSGRIQYF. CDR3 DNA sequence: TGCAGTGCTAGACACACTAGCGGGGGGCCCTCGGGACGCATTCAGTACTTC.

This clonotype occurred many times. The chain is built from TRBV20-1 and TRBJ2-3; the D is unclear. Trimming cost V 0 bases and J 2 bases, with 15 bases left between them. Germline CDR1 is DFQATT and CDR2 is SNEGSKA (reference sequence). CDR3 length equals 16 residues. The CDR3 nucleotides are TGCAGTGCTAGAGACGCGGTACCTACTTTCACAGATACGCAGTATTTT. It is translated as CSARDAVPTFTDTQYF.

This chain links TRBV5-1 with TRBJ2-5; D assignment may be TRBD1 or TRBD2 (6 bases each). With 4 bases removed from V and 1 base from J, the gap between germline ends came to 14 bases. This CDR3 region has 15 residues. Germline lookup yields CDR1 SGHRS and CDR2 YFSETQ. CDR3 region: CASSLRGLFQETQYF. CDR3 sequence (DNA): TGCGCCAGCAGCCTCCGGGGGCTGTTCCAAGAGACCCAGTACTTC.

As regards this clonotype: This may come from a read error, since a much larger clone is one base off. V usage is TRBV6-9 and J usage is TRBJ1-1; TRBD1 agrees at 7 bases. The CDR3 is 16 residues long. Looked up from germline, CDR1 is MNHGY and CDR2 is SVAAGI. The CDR3 DNA is TGTGCCAACAGTTACCCTAAACCAGGGGGTACGACTGAAGCTTTCTTT. It translates to CANSYPKPGGTTEAFF.

At least ten counts were recorded for this clonotype. The chain links TRBV5-8 to TRBJ2-6; no firm D call. Germline V lookup: CDR1 SGHTS, CDR2 YDEGEE. There are 15 residues in the CDR3. Trimming took off 1 base at V and 2 bases at J, with 7 bases between the two ends. DNA for the CDR3: TGTGCCAGCAGCTTGCGGTACGCTGGGGCCAACGTCCTGACTTTC. This gives the protein CASSLRYAGANVLTF. Based on the CDR3 plus reference TRBV5-8 and TRBJ2-6, the full variable domain is EAGVTQSPTHLIKTRGQQATLRCSPISGHTSVYWYQQALGLGLQFLLWYDEGEERNRGNFPPRFSGRQFPNYSSELNVNALELEDSALYLCASSLRYAGANVLTFGAGSRLTVL.